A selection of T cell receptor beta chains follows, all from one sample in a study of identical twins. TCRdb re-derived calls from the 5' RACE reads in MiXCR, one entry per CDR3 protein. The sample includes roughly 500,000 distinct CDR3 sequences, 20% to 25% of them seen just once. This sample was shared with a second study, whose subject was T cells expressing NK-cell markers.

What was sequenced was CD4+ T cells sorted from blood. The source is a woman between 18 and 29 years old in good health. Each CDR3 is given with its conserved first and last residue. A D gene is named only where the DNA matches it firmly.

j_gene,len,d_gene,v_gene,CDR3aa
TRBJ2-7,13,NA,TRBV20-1,CSAWQGSSYEQYF
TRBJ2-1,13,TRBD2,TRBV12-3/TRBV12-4,CASSLDQGGEQFF
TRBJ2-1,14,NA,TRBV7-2,CASSLARSYNEQFF
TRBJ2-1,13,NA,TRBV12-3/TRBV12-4,CASSIGSYNEQFF
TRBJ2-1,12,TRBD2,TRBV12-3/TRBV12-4,CASSVTSGRRIF
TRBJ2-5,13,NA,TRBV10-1,CASSLQGWKTQYF
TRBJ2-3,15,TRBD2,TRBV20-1,CSADKAAGGTDTQYF
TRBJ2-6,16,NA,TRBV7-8,CASSLARVPSSNVLTF
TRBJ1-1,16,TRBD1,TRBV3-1,CASSLAGGAMNTEAFF
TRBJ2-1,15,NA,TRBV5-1,CASSYGGQSYSEQFF
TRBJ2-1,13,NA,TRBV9,CASSVAGHNEQFF
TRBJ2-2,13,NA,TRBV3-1,CASSRIRDGELFF
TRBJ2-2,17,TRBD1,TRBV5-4,CASSLAPGQGNTGELFF
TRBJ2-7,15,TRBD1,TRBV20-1,CSASTIRDRGSEQYF
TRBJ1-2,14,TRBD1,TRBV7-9,CASSLARGQDLVTF
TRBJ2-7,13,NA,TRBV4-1,CASSQDRGREQYF
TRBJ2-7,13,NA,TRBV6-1,CASSEGSPYEQYF
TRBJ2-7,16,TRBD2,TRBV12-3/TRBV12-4,CASSPGTSGRRYEQYF
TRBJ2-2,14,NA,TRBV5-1,CASSLVMATGELFF
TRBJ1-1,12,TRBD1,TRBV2,CASRERDSEAFF
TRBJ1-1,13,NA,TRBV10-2,CASGQGEDTEAFF
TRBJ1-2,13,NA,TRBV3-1,CASSQGRTYGYTF